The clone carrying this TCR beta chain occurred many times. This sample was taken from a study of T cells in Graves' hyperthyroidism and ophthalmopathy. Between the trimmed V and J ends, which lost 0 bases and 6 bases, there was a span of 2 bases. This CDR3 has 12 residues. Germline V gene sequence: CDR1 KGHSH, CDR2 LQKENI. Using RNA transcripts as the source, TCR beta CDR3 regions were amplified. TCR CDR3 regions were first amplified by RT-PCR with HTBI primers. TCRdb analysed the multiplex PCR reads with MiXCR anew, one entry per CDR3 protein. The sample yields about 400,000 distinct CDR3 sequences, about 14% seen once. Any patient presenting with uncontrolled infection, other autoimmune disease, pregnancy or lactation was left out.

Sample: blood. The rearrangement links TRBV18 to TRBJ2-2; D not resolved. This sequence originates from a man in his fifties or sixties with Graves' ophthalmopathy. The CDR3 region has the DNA TGTGCCAGCTCACCACCGGCCGGGGAGCTGTTTTTT. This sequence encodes CASSPPAGELFF.